This T cell receptor (beta chain) came from a study of PD-L1 blockade in urothelial cancer. Whole-study context: A median blood sample held about 140,000 T cells and tens of thousands of unique TCRs.

Patients presented with locally advanced or metastatic urothelial carcinoma. This table comes from immunoSEQ multiplex PCR, and its TCRdb copy is limited to in-frame clones, with some not included. The data contain roughly 20,000 clones, 90% of them singletons. Unmatched junction bases numbered 3, after V lost 4 bases and J lost 5 bases. The CDR3 consists of 15 residues. The germline gives CDR1 LGHNA, CDR2 YNFKEQ. The starting material was PBMCs, obtained around atezolizumab (anti-PD-L1) treatment. This sequence joins TRBV4-2 and TRBJ2-5, with TRBD2 identical over 14 bases. This clonotype was obtained from a woman aged 55-69 years with urothelial cancer. CDR3 in DNA: TGTGCCAGCAGCCCGGGACTAGCGGGAGTGGAGACCCAGTACTTC. Translation: CASSPGLAGVETQYF.